This is a list of T cell receptor beta chains from one sample in a study of blood T cell repertoires in COVID-19. This table comes from immunoSEQ multiplex PCR, and its TCRdb copy is limited to in-frame clones, with some not included. The table has some 330,000 clones, more than 85% seen once. Sequencing was performed on PBMCs or T cells enriched from blood (not recorded which). The source is a woman in her twenties or thirties who had recovered from COVID-19. Each CDR3 is given with its conserved first and last residue. The D gene is left open where the match is weak.

V: TRBV19; J: TRBJ1-5; D: -; CDR3: CASGIGNQPQHF; DNA: TGTGCCAGCGGGATAGGCAATCAGCCCCAGCATTTT
V: TRBV27; J: TRBJ2-1; D: -; CDR3: CASSDSRGEQFF; DNA: TGTGCCAGCAGCGATAGCCGGGGTGAGCAGTTCTTC
V: TRBV4-1; J: TRBJ2-3; D: -; CDR3: CASSQVLTDTQYF; DNA: TGCGCCAGCAGCCAAGTTCTGACAGATACGCAGTATTTT
V: TRBV5-1; J: TRBJ1-1; D: -; CDR3: CASSPTGVNTEAFF; DNA: TGCGCCAGCAGCCCGACAGGCGTGAACACTGAAGCTTTCTTT
V: TRBV6-2/TRBV6-3; J: TRBJ1-5; D: -; CDR3: CASSSSSGVNQPQHF; DNA: TGTGCCAGCAGTTCCTCCTCGGGGGTCAATCAGCCCCAGCATTTT
V: TRBV28; J: TRBJ2-7; D: -; CDR3: CASSFGRYEQYF; DNA: TGTGCCAGCAGTTTCGGTCGCTACGAGCAGTACTTC
V: TRBV2; J: TRBJ1-1; D: TRBD1; CDR3: CASSERGQAYTEAFF; DNA: TGTGCCAGCAGTGAAAGGGGACAGGCCTACACTGAAGCTTTCTTT
V: TRBV7-9; J: TRBJ1-4; D: -; CDR3: CASSSTYDEKLFF; DNA: TGTGCCAGCAGCTCCACTTACGATGAAAAACTGTTTTTT
V: TRBV23-1; J: TRBJ2-7; D: TRBD1; CDR3: CASSPTTGTATSYEQYF; DNA: TGCGCCAGCAGTCCCACCACCGGGACAGCGACCTCCTACGAGCAGTACTTC
V: TRBV19; J: TRBJ2-1; D: -; CDR3: CASSAAGAEQFF; DNA: TGTGCCAGTAGTGCGGCGGGGGCTGAGCAGTTCTTC
V: TRBV28; J: TRBJ1-2; D: -; CDR3: CASTPGQFYGYTF; DNA: TGTGCCAGCACCCCCGGACAGTTCTATGGCTACACCTTC
V: TRBV7-9; J: TRBJ1-1; D: -; CDR3: CASSSPGGTEAFF; DNA: TGTGCCAGCAGCTCCCCGGGGGGTACTGAAGCTTTCTTT
V: TRBV28; J: TRBJ1-1; D: -; CDR3: CASSSPYGVSSTEAFF; DNA: TGTGCCAGCAGTTCCCCCTACGGGGTCAGCTCCACTGAAGCTTTCTTT
V: TRBV28; J: TRBJ1-1; D: -; CDR3: CASRPHLGGGNTEAFF; DNA: TGTGCCAGCAGACCACACCTCGGGGGGGGGAACACTGAAGCTTTCTTT
V: TRBV7-2; J: TRBJ2-3; D: -; CDR3: CASSHVRGTDTQYF; DNA: TGTGCCAGCAGCCACGTGAGGGGCACAGATACGCAGTATTTT
V: TRBV28; J: TRBJ1-2; D: TRBD1; CDR3: CASSSGGQGSGGYTF; DNA: TGTGCCAGCAGTTCCGGGGGACAGGGATCCGGTGGCTACACCTTC
V: TRBV9; J: TRBJ2-1; D: -; CDR3: CASSVSSNEQFF; DNA: TGTGCCAGCAGCGTGTCTAGCAATGAGCAGTTCTTC